The entry that follows covers one T cell receptor beta chain sequence. What it binds is not known. Time point reported: late sampling 161 to 241 days after vaccination in a few convalescent patients. Germline V gives CDR1 DFQATT, CDR2 SNEGSKA (reference sequence). This CDR3 has 17 amino acids. The trim removed 6 bases at V and 1 base at J, leaving 12 bases unmatched. The source of the sample is a study of vaccination and CD4 T cells after COVID-19. Turning to the study itself: Nasal swab PCR had shown SARS-CoV-2 positivity in the convalescent patients (about 9 mild cases, one severe case). Samples were collected from a few convalescent patients on day 14 and on days 161 to 241 after vaccination. Overall study findings and caveats: Convalescent patients saw a median roughly 90% of their reactive clones show up only after vaccination.

TCRdb re-derived calls from the PCR reads in MiXCR, one entry per CDR3 protein. The sample holds around 31,000 distinct CDR3 sequences; approximately 49% are singletons and the top ten take 5.8%. Sequencing was performed on CD4+ T cells from blood, taken about 7 months after SARS-CoV-2 vaccination. The sequence came from a human donor who had recovered from COVID-19. The chain uses TRBV20-1 and TRBJ2-7; 13 bases agree with TRBD2. CDR3 loop: CSAPGLAGVLSSYEQYF. In DNA, the CDR3 is TGCAGTGCCCCAGGACTAGCGGGAGTTTTGAGTTCCTACGAGCAGTACTTC.